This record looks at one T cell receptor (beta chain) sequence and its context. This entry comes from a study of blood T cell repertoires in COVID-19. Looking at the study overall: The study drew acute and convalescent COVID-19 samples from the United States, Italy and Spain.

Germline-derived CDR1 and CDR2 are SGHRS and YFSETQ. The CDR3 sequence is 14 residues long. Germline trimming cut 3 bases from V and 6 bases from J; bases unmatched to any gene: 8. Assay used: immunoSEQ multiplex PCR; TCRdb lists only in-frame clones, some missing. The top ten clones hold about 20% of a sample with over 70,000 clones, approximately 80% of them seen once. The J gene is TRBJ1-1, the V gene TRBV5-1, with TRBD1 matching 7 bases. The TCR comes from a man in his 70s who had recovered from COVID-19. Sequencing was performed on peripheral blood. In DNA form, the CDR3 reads TGCGCCAGCAGCTACGGACAGGACGGCTCTGAAGCTTTCTTT. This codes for CASSYGQDGSEAFF.